The rows below give T cell receptor beta chains drawn from one sample of a study of response to subunit inactivated influenza vaccine. One entry per CDR3 protein results from TCRdb running MiXCR on the RT-PCR reads. This table holds around 490,000 distinct CDR3 sequences, less than 10% found once. The sample in question was PBMCs from blood, obtained roughly 24 months after vaccination. The receptor source for this set is a man in his fifties or sixties who received an inactivated influenza vaccine. Each CDR3 is given without its conserved first and last residue. Each record gives: V gene, D gene, J gene, CDR3 protein. The D gene is left open where the match is weak.

TRBV4-2,-,TRBJ2-5,ASSQVDRETQY
TRBV7-2,TRBD2,TRBJ2-7,ASSLSPGGTYEQY
TRBV27,TRBD2,TRBJ2-7,ASSYSSGNEQY
TRBV7-2,TRBD2,TRBJ2-5,ASSPQRGQGETQY
TRBV12-3/TRBV12-4,-,TRBJ1-2,ASSFEGNYGYT
TRBV6-1,-,TRBJ2-5,ASSVNQGLGETQY
TRBV14,TRBD2,TRBJ2-1,ASSPTVTSGPYNEQF
TRBV20-1,-,TRBJ2-3,SAREPAGQLDTQY
TRBV20-1,-,TRBJ2-7,SASPRLIPRTYEQY
TRBV9,-,TRBJ2-1,ASSEPAGTDNNEQF
TRBV30,TRBD1,TRBJ2-1,AWERDRAEQF
TRBV5-1,-,TRBJ1-1,ASSLTGPDTEAF
TRBV28,TRBD1,TRBJ2-1,ASRLQGAQINEQF
TRBV28,-,TRBJ2-7,ASSPPRGFYEQY
TRBV5-1,-,TRBJ1-1,ASSWYMNTEAF
TRBV7-9,-,TRBJ1-3,ASSFPGSSGNTIY